These 22 T cell receptor beta chains came from one sample sequenced in a study of beta chain features in type 1 diabetes. Study-level findings and limits: In all four CD4+ subsets, TCRB CDR3 length was significantly, moderately reduced in type 1 diabetes.

These receptors have no known antigen. The isolated RNA, all of it, was reverse transcribed, so expressed TCRB transcripts were what got sequenced. Generated by immunoSEQ multiplex PCR, the TCRdb table keeps only in-frame clones and is missing some. The sample consists of hundreds of thousands of clones, under 13% of them appearing once. Specimen: naive CD4+ T cells from blood. These TCRs come from a man aged 25-45 years with type 1 diabetes.

This clone was seen only a few times. The chain joins TRBV7-3 to TRBJ2-7, with 9 bases fitting TRBD1. Germline CDR1 is SGHTA and CDR2 is FQGTGA. This CDR3 is 14 amino acids long. The V segment lost 6 bases and the J segment 6 bases; nucleotides outside the gene matches: 9. The CDR3 sequence is CASSRQGESREQYF. CDR3 coding DNA: TGTGCCAGCAGTCGACAGGGGGAGTCTCGCGAGCAGTACTTC. Filled out from reference TRBV7-3 and TRBJ2-7, the complete variable domain reads GAGVSQTPSNKVTEKGKYVELRCDPISGHTALYWYRQSLGQGPEFLIYFQGTGAADDSGLPNDRFFAVRPEGSVSTLKIQRTERGDSAVYLCASSRQGESREQYFGPGTRLTVT.

This clone was recorded a few times. The chain links TRBV5-1 to TRBJ1-2; D call uncertain. The CDR3 runs to 15 residues. Trimming removed 4 bases at V and 1 base at J, with 14 bases between. CDR1 is SGHRS, CDR2 YFSETQ, per germline. The CDR3: CASSPSLAYNYGYTF. The CDR3 DNA reads TGCGCCAGCAGCCCCTCGTTGGCTTATAACTATGGCTACACCTTC.

This clone was counted a few times. The chain combines TRBV7-3 with TRBJ1-6, with TRBD1 as a possible D gene (6 bases). The CDR3 sequence is 16 residues long. Germline V gene sequence: CDR1 SGHTA, CDR2 FQGTGA. V lost 5 bases and J 5 bases, leaving 16 bases between the germline ends. CDR3 sequence: CASSPQGRGNNSPLHF. In DNA, the CDR3 is TGTGCCAGCAGCCCCCAGGGGCGAGGGAATAATTCACCCCTCCACTTT.

The rearrangement uses TRBV5-5 and TRBJ2-3, with D maybe TRBD1 (7 bases). The CDR3 is 16 amino acids. Germline V gene lookup returns CDR1 SGHKS and CDR2 YYEKEE (reference sequence). V dropped 4 bases and J dropped 1 base, with 16 bases sitting between them. For the CDR3, the DNA is TGTGCCAGCAGCCAGGGGGGTAGCGGAGGCACAGATACGCAGTATTTT. It encodes CASSQGGSGGTDTQYF.

This clone was observed a handful of times. The rearrangement joins TRBV2 to TRBJ2-3, with D perhaps matching TRBD2 (6 bases). This CDR3 comprises 16 residues. Germline-derived CDR1 and CDR2 are SNHLY and FYNNEI. Trimming cost V 6 bases and J 2 bases, with 18 bases left between them. Here the CDR3 reads CASRLLRDFLTDTQYF. The DNA for the CDR3 is TGTGCCAGCAGACTCCTTCGGGACTTCCTCACAGATACGCAGTATTTT. Supplemented by reference TRBV2 and TRBJ2-3, the full variable domain reads EPEVTQTPSHQVTQMGQEVILRCVPISNHLYFYWYRQILGQKVEFLVSFYNNEISEKSEIFDDQFSVERPDGSNFTLKIRSTKLEDSAMYFCASRLLRDFLTDTQYFGPGTRLTVL.

This clone was seen only a few times. The chain joins TRBV7-2 to TRBJ2-7, with D possibly TRBD2 on 5 matching bases. The CDR3 runs 15 residues. The germline gives CDR1 SGHTA, CDR2 FQGNSA. With 4 bases removed from V and 6 bases from J, the gap between germline ends came to 19 bases. Here the CDR3 reads CASSSSPGTSREQYF. Written as DNA, the CDR3 is TGTGCCAGCAGCTCATCTCCGGGAACTTCGCGCGAGCAGTACTTC.

This clone was seen a handful of times. The V gene is TRBV29-1, the J gene TRBJ2-2, with D uncertain. Trimming took off 5 bases at V and 4 bases at J, with 11 bases between the two ends. The CDR3 length is 13 residues. Germline CDR1 and CDR2: SQVTM and ANQGSEA. This chain's CDR3 is CSVSSQATGELFF. DNA of the CDR3: TGCAGCGTTTCCTCCCAGGCCACCGGGGAGCTGTTTTTT.

This clone occurred a few times. J is TRBJ2-3 and V is TRBV18; D not certain. Per the germline V gene, CDR1 is KGHSH and CDR2 is LQKENI. The CDR3 is 12 residues long. V lost 1 base, J lost 8 bases, and 7 bases lay in between. CDR3 nucleotides: TGTGCCAGCTCACCACAGGAGAGTACGCAGTATTTT. Its protein is CASSPQESTQYF.

This chain links TRBV7-2 with TRBJ1-6; weak D call: TRBD1 (5 bases). The CDR3 totals 16 residues. CDR1 is SGHTA and CDR2 is FQGNSA in the germline V gene. Trimming stripped 0 bases from V and 8 bases from J, with 14 bases between. CDR3 residues: CASSLATGGLDSPLHF. CDR3 in DNA: TGTGCCAGCAGCTTAGCAACCGGGGGGTTGGATTCACCCCTCCACTTT.

This clone was observed a handful of times. The chain recombines TRBV30 with TRBJ1-5; D unresolved. There are 12 residues in the CDR3. V lost 0 bases to trimming and J lost 13 bases, with 13 bases between them. Germline assignment: CDR1 GTSNPN and CDR2 SVGIG (reference sequence). The CDR3 sequence: CAWSVPGSAQHF. The DNA for the CDR3 is TGTGCCTGGAGTGTCCCCGGGTCCGCTCAGCATTTT.

This chain joins TRBV7-3 and TRBJ1-1; a possible D gene is TRBD1 (5 bases). CDR3 length: 13 amino acids. Germline CDR1 is SGHTA and CDR2 is FQGTGA. V lost 1 base, J lost 12 bases, and 15 bases lay in between. CDR3 nucleotides: TGTGCCAGCAGCTTAATGTCGGCAGGGCCCACTTTCTTT. It yields the protein CASSLMSAGPTFF.

This clone came up a few times. V and J are TRBV28 and TRBJ2-3; 8 positions match TRBD1. V dropped 2 bases and J dropped 1; count of bases not matched to a gene: 2. This CDR3 comprises 15 residues. Germline V gives CDR1 MDHEN, CDR2 SYDVKM. The CDR3 bases are TGTGCCAGCAGTTTAGCGGGACAGGGCACAGATACGCAGTATTTT. Encoded protein: CASSLAGQGTDTQYF.

V gene TRBV7-8 combines with J gene TRBJ1-1; 7 bases match TRBD1. V gave up 4 bases and J gave up 5 bases; unmatched junction bases: 4. This CDR3 contains 13 residues. From germline, CDR1 is SGHVS and CDR2 FQNEAQ. The CDR3 spells CASSWDSMTEAFF. For the CDR3, the DNA is TGTGCCAGCAGCTGGGACAGTATGACTGAAGCTTTCTTT.

This chain links TRBV5-4 with TRBJ2-5, with 11 bases lining up with TRBD1. In germline, CDR1 is SGHNT, CDR2 YYREEE (reference sequence). This CDR3 has 16 amino acids. The junction had 10 bases not matched to a gene; V was cut back by 4 bases and J by 5 bases. The chain's CDR3 is CASSLGGTGGKETQYF. In DNA, the CDR3 is TGTGCCAGCAGCCTAGGAGGGACAGGGGGAAAGGAGACCCAGTACTTC. Based on the CDR3 plus reference TRBV5-4 and TRBJ2-5, the full variable domain is ETGVTQSPTHLIKTRGQQVTLRCSSQSGHNTVSWYQQALGQGPQFIFQYYREEENGRGNFPPRFSGLQFPNYSSELNVNALELDDSALYLCASSLGGTGGKETQYFGPGTRLLVL.

This clone has a handful of counts. J is TRBJ2-5 and V is TRBV29-1; 8 bases are a match to TRBD1. Germline CDR1 and CDR2: SQVTM and ANQGSEA. The CDR3 contains 12 residues. J was trimmed by 5 bases and V by 4 bases; bases with no gene match: 3. In DNA, the CDR3 is TGCAGCGTTGTGAACAGGGGGGAGACCCAGTACTTC. This translates into CSVVNRGETQYF. Supplemented by reference TRBV29-1 and TRBJ2-5, the full variable domain reads SAVISQKPSRDICQRGTSLTIQCQVDSQVTMMFWYRQQPGQSLTLIATANQGSEATYESGFVIDKFPISRPNLTFSTLTVSNMSPEDSSIYLCSVVNRGETQYFGPGTRLLVL.

The rearrangement links TRBV7-2 to TRBJ2-1; D is possibly TRBD2 (6 bases). V was pared by 2 bases and J by 4 bases, with 18 bases between. Per germline, CDR1 SGHTA and CDR2 FQGNSA. The CDR3 covers 17 residues. CDR3 in DNA: TGTGCCAGCAGCTTAAGCGGGTGGAGGGGCGGGTACAATGAGCAGTTCTTC. Residues: CASSLSGWRGGYNEQFF.

This clone occurred a few times. The chain has TRBV5-1 and TRBJ2-3; maybe TRBD2 (5 bases). The germline V gene has CDR1 SGHRS and CDR2 YFSETQ. This CDR3 region has 14 residues. The V and J ends lost 2 bases and 1 base respectively, with 8 bases between them. CDR3 DNA: TGCGCCAGCAGCTTTGGACTTCGCACAGATACGCAGTATTTT. Residues: CASSFGLRTDTQYF.

The chain has TRBV7-9 and TRBJ1-2; the match to TRBD1 covers 7 bases. CDR1 and CDR2 from the germline V gene are SEHNR and FQNEAQ (reference sequence). CDR3 length equals 13 residues. The ends lost 6 bases at V and 7 bases at J; junction bases unmatched: 8. CDR3 nucleotide sequence: TGTGCCAGCAGACCCACAGGGGCCCCTGGCTACACCTTC. Protein: CASRPTGAPGYTF.

This clone occurred a few times. The chain combines TRBV30 with TRBJ2-5, with 8 bases fitting TRBD1. Trimming at V came to 2 bases and at J to 0 bases, leaving 2 bases not matched to a gene. Germline lookup yields CDR1 GTSNPN and CDR2 SVGIG (reference sequence). This CDR3 comprises 14 residues. The CDR3 protein is CAWSRTGNQETQYF. DNA of the CDR3: TGTGCCTGGAGTCGGACAGGGAACCAAGAGACCCAGTACTTC.

The chain uses TRBV7-9 and TRBJ2-3, with D maybe TRBD1 (5 bases). V was pared by 1 base and J by 5 bases, with 10 bases between. The CDR3 covers 14 residues. Germline V lookup: CDR1 SEHNR, CDR2 FQNEAQ (reference sequence). As DNA, the CDR3 is TGTGCCAGCAGCTTAGGCCAGGGCTTAGATACGCAGTATTTT. Its translation: CASSLGQGLDTQYF.

This clone was seen a handful of times. This rearrangement joins TRBV7-9 to TRBJ1-2; 7 bases agree with TRBD1. V lost 5 bases to trimming and J lost 5 bases; unmatched junction nucleotides: 11. The CDR3 length is 15 residues. The germline CDR1 and CDR2 sequences are SEHNR and FQNEAQ (reference sequence). The CDR3 loop reads CASSLGTEDFYGYTF. CDR3 in DNA: TGTGCCAGCAGCCTCGGGACAGAGGACTTTTATGGCTACACCTTC.

The chain joins TRBV19 to TRBJ2-7; 10 bases fit TRBD1. Germline values: CDR1 LNHDA, CDR2 SQIVND (reference sequence). Trimming removed 5 bases from V and 8 bases from J; junction bases left unmatched: 9. The CDR3 runs 14 residues. The CDR3 DNA reads as TGTGCCAGTAGTCTCGGGACAGGGGAACGTCAGCAGTACTTC. Translated: CASSLGTGERQQYF. The whole variable domain, filled in from reference TRBV19 and TRBJ2-7, reads DGGITQSPKYLFRKEGQNVTLSCEQNLNHDAMYWYRQDPGQGLRLIYYSQIVNDFQKGDIAEGYSVSREKKESFPLTVTSAQKNPTAFYLCASSLGTGERQQYFGPGTRLTVT.